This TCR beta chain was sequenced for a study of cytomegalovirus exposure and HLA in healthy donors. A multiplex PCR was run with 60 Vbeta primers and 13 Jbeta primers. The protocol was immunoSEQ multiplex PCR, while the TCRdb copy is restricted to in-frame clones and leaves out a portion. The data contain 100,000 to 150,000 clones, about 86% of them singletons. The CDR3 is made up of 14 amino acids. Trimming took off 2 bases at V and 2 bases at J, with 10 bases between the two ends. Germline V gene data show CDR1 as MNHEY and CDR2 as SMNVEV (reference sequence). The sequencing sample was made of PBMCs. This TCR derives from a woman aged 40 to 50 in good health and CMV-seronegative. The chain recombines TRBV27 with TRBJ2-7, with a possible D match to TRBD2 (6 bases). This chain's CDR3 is CASSLMEGAYEQYF. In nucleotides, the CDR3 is TGTGCCAGCAGTTTAATGGAGGGTGCCTACGAGCAGTACTTC.